Listed below are T cell receptor beta chains from one sample, sequenced in a study of vaccination and CD4 T cells after COVID-19. TCRdb re-analysed the PCR reads in MiXCR, keeping a single row per CDR3 protein. This sample yields some 9,900 distinct CDR3 sequences, of which 30% are seen a single time; less than 10% belongs to the top ten. These receptors' antigens are unknown. The source material was CD4+ T cells from blood, cultured in vitro, sampled after SARS-CoV-2 vaccination. These receptors were taken from a human donor who had recovered from COVID-19. CDR3s include the opening cysteine and the closing phenylalanine or tryptophan. A D gene is named only where the DNA matches it firmly. Clone size is given for some rows only: seen once, a few or many times, or a class if the clone is expanded.

d_call	v_call	clone_size	cdr3_length	j_call	cdr3_nt	cdr3_aa
-	TRBV7-3	-	13	TRBJ1-1	TGTGCCAGCAGTTATACACCGAACACTGAAGCTTTCTTT	CASSYTPNTEAFF
-	TRBV6-1	few	17	TRBJ2-2	TGTGCCAGCATCGACCTTTCCGTGAAGGGGAACACCGGGGAGCTGTTTTTT	CASIDLSVKGNTGELFF
-	TRBV28	-	14	TRBJ1-3	TGTGCCAGCATGCGAGGGACCTCTGGAAACACCATATATTTT	CASMRGTSGNTIYF
-	TRBV20-1	-	12	TRBJ2-1	TGCAGCGCGACGAACCTGTTTCTTGAGCAGTTCTTC	CSATNLFLEQFF
-	TRBV15	few	14	TRBJ2-3	TGTGCCACCAGCAGAGAGGCAGGGGCCGATACGCAGTATTTT	CATSREAGADTQYF
-	TRBV7-8	few	13	TRBJ2-1	TGTGCCAGCAGCTTAGGTTCCTACAATGAGCAGTTCTTC	CASSLGSYNEQFF
-	TRBV24-1	-	16	TRBJ2-3	TGTGCCACCAGTGATTTGGCGGGGTCTAGCACAGATACGCAGTATTTT	CATSDLAGSSTDTQYF
-	TRBV18	-	14	TRBJ1-1	TGTGCCAGCTCACCACTCAGGCAGAACACTGAAGCTTTCTTT	CASSPLRQNTEAFF
-	TRBV27	-	15	TRBJ2-7	TGTGCCAGCAGTCCCCTGACGGGGGTTTCCTACGAGCAGTACTTC	CASSPLTGVSYEQYF
-	TRBV21-1	-	18	TRBJ2-5	TGTGCCAGCAGCAAAAGGGGACAGAAAGATGAAGTAAAAGAGACCCAGTACTTC	CASSKRGQKDEVKETQYF
TRBD2	TRBV20-1	-	18	TRBJ2-3	TGCAGTGCTAGCCCTCCGCCGGGACTAGCGGGAGGGCGTGATACGCAGTATTTT	CSASPPPGLAGGRDTQYF
-	TRBV27	-	14	TRBJ1-2	TGTGCCAGCAGACTAACTGTGGGGCGGGATGGCTACACCTTC	CASRLTVGRDGYTF
TRBD2	TRBV20-1	medium-sized	21	TRBJ2-3	TGCAGTGCTAGACGTCCGGGGGGCAGGGGACTAGCGGGAGGGCCGACAGATACGCAGTATTTT	CSARRPGGRGLAGGPTDTQYF
-	TRBV5-4	-	13	TRBJ2-1	TGTGCCAGCAGCTCCCCGGTGGACAATGAGCAGTTCTTC	CASSSPVDNEQFF
-	TRBV28	-	15	TRBJ1-2	TGTACCAGCAGTTTAGCCTCCGGGGGCAGCTATGGCTACACCTTC	CTSSLASGGSYGYTF
-	TRBV20-1	-	14	TRBJ1-3	TGCAGTGCCCCTGACAGAAACTCTGGAAACACCATATATTTT	CSAPDRNSGNTIYF
-	TRBV4-2	medium-sized	12	TRBJ1-3	TGTGCCAGCAGCCCCTCTCGGGACACCATATATTTT	CASSPSRDTIYF
-	TRBV7-2	few	14	TRBJ2-5	TGTGCCAGCAGCCACACGCCCCCCCAAGAGACCCAGTACTTC	CASSHTPPQETQYF
TRBD1	TRBV18	-	15	TRBJ2-3	TGTGCCAGCTCACCAACGGGACAGGGCTCAGATACGCAGTATTTT	CASSPTGQGSDTQYF
-	TRBV28	-	14	TRBJ1-1	TGTGCCAGCAGCATACGAACAGGGACCACTGAAGCTTTCTTT	CASSIRTGTTEAFF
TRBD1	TRBV28	few	13	TRBJ1-1	TGTGCCAGCAGTCGACAGGGAAACACTGAAGCTTTCTTT	CASSRQGNTEAFF
TRBD1	TRBV18	-	16	TRBJ1-1	TGTGCCAGCTCACTCCGGGACAGGGGGCGTAGCACTGAAGCTTTCTTT	CASSLRDRGRSTEAFF
TRBD2	TRBV19	few	20	TRBJ2-1	TGTGCCAGTAGTATTTTGAGGAGGTCGGGGAGGGAAGGATGGTTCAATGAGCAGTTCTTC	CASSILRRSGREGWFNEQFF
-	TRBV7-6	-	18	TRBJ2-1	TGTGCCAGCAGCCAGGGGGCGCTCCGGGGGAGGGCCCTCAATGAGCAGTTCTTC	CASSQGALRGRALNEQFF